This passage covers 25 T cell receptor beta chains from one sample sequenced in a study of spatial heterogeneity in lung cancer. Study-wide points: It was found that expanded intratumoral alpha and beta TCR counts tracked tumor mutation counts.

Each CDR3 protein gets one entry after TCRdb re-called the 5' RACE reads with MiXCR. The profile shows 1,500 to 2,000 distinct CDR3 sequences, 5% to 5.5% of them singletons. Their antigens remain unidentified. Time point in this sample: sample taken at primary tumor resection. The starting material was lung tumor tissue, obtained at surgery. These receptors were taken from a male donor with early-stage non-small cell lung cancer.

In its sample, this clonotype ranks as medium-sized. The chain combines TRBV20-1 with TRBJ2-1, with 8 bases matching TRBD2. This CDR3 has 14 residues. V dropped 0 bases and J dropped 16; count of bases not matched to a gene: 14. Germline CDR1 reads DFQATT; CDR2 reads SNEGSKA (reference sequence). CDR3 nucleotides: TGCAGTGCTAGAGATGGGCGACCCGCTAGCGGGCCATTCTTC. Translating gives CSARDGRPASGPFF.

V is TRBV5-4 and J is TRBJ2-5; TRBD2 agrees at 7 bases. From germline, CDR1 is SGHNT and CDR2 YYREEE (reference sequence). This CDR3 is 13 amino acids long. V lost 4 bases and J lost 1; bases outside the gene matches: 1. The DNA of the CDR3 is TGTGCCAGCAGCCTAGCGGCCCAAGAGACCCAGTACTTC. Its protein is CASSLAAQETQYF. Full variable domain (rest looked up from reference TRBV5-4 and TRBJ2-5): ETGVTQSPTHLIKTRGQQVTLRCSSQSGHNTVSWYQQALGQGPQFIFQYYREEENGRGNFPPRFSGLQFPNYSSELNVNALELDDSALYLCASSLAAQETQYFGPGTRLLVL.

This clonotype is categorized as medium-sized (0.01 to 0.1%). The chain is built from TRBV29-1 and TRBJ2-1; D gene unclear. Germline loops: CDR1 SQVTM, CDR2 ANQGSEA. V was clipped by 1 base and J by 2 bases, with 12 bases between them. The CDR3 consists of 15 residues. The CDR3 is CSVEGFTWAYNEQFF. In DNA, the CDR3 is TGCAGCGTTGAAGGGTTTACGTGGGCCTACAATGAGCAGTTCTTC.

This clonotype is classed as medium-sized (0.01 to 0.1%). The J gene is TRBJ2-1, the V gene TRBV3-1; 8 bases are shared with TRBD2. CDR1 and CDR2 from the germline V gene are LGHDT and YNNKEL (reference sequence). The CDR3 spans 14 residues. V was pared by 5 bases and J by 9 bases, with 9 bases of the junction left unmatched. The DNA for the CDR3 is TGTGCCAGCAGCTTAAGGAGCGGGGGAGGTGAGCAGTTCTTC. This translates into CASSLRSGGGEQFF.

This clonotype rates as large. This rearrangement joins TRBV6-2 or TRBV6-3 to TRBJ2-3; D call uncertain. V shed 7 bases and J shed 3 bases, with 8 bases lying between them. Germline V lookup: CDR1 MNHEY, CDR2 SVGEGT. The CDR3 is made up of 12 amino acids. The CDR3 nucleotides are TGTGCCAGCACGGGCGGAACAGATACGCAGTATTTT. Its translation is CASTGGTDTQYF.

By share of the sample, this clonotype is medium-sized (0.01 to 0.1%). This chain connects TRBV27 to TRBJ2-7; D not certain. Trimming cost V 3 bases and J 3 bases, with 3 bases left between them. Germline-derived CDR1 and CDR2 are MNHEY and SMNVEV (reference sequence). The CDR3 loop spans 11 amino acids. The CDR3 reads CASSFNYEQYF. The CDR3 region has the DNA TGTGCCAGCAGTTTTAACTACGAGCAGTACTTC.

By proportion, this clonotype is medium-sized. The CDR3 DNA follows: TGTGCCAGCAGTTTAAGTCGGGACGAGCAGTACTTC. Amino acids: CASSLSRDEQYF. V usage is TRBV12-3 or TRBV12-4 and J usage is TRBJ2-7, with unresolved D. The CDR3 extends over 12 amino acids. The V end was cut by 2 bases, the J end by 5 bases, with 7 bases between.

This clonotype is medium-sized (0.01 to 0.1%). V is TRBV4-2 and J is TRBJ1-1; 8 bases are shared with TRBD1. This CDR3 comprises 14 residues. Germline loops: CDR1 LGHNA, CDR2 YNFKEQ. The V and J ends lost 3 bases and 0 bases, in that order; junction bases with no gene match: 0. The CDR3 nucleotides are TGTGCCAGCAGCCAGGACAGGGTGAACACTGAAGCTTTCTTT. Protein product: CASSQDRVNTEAFF.

This clonotype qualifies as medium-sized. This chain joins TRBV19 and TRBJ1-2; D perhaps matches TRBD1 (6 bases). This CDR3 has 14 residues. Trimming removed 4 bases from V and 4 bases from J, with 13 bases in between. The V gene's germline CDR1 is LNHDA and CDR2 SQIVND (reference sequence). The CDR3, as DNA: TGTGCCAGTAGTACCCGGACAGCAATCTATGGCTACACCTTC. Translating it yields CASSTRTAIYGYTF.

By share of the sample, this clonotype is medium-sized. This chain links TRBV29-1 with TRBJ2-5, with no clear D. V gave up 2 bases and J gave up 6 bases, with 13 bases separating them. The germline V gene has CDR1 SQVTM and CDR2 ANQGSEA. This CDR3 contains 13 residues. Written as DNA, the CDR3 is TGCAGCGTTGAAAGTCCCCCATCTAAGACCCAGTACTTC. Its translation: CSVESPPSKTQYF.

This clonotype was observed a few times. The chain carries TRBV7-1 and TRBJ2-5; 11 bases are a match to TRBD2. TRBV7-1 is classed as an ORF, of uncertain function. V dropped 6 bases and J dropped 1; count of bases not matched to a gene: 13. The CDR3 totals 18 residues. CDR3 sequence reads: CASSPQPSGGPFQETQYF. The CDR3 region has the DNA TGTGCCAGCAGTCCTCAGCCTAGCGGGGGGCCTTTCCAAGAGACCCAGTACTTC.

This clonotype has only a few counts. This chain joins TRBV11-1 and TRBJ2-5; tentative D call: TRBD1 (5 bases). The CDR3 has 14 amino acids. Trimming stripped 5 bases from V and 5 bases from J, with 15 bases between. From germline, CDR1 is SGHAT and CDR2 FQDESV (reference sequence). The CDR3 loop reads CASSVGLGLETQYF. In nucleotides, the CDR3 is TGTGCCAGCAGCGTAGGGCTGGGGCTGGAGACCCAGTACTTC. Drawing the rest from reference TRBV11-1 and TRBJ2-5, the complete variable domain is EAEVAQSPRYKITEKSQAVAFWCDPISGHATLYWYRQILGQGPELLVQFQDESVVDDSQLPKDRFSAERLKGVDSTLKIQPAELGDSAMYLCASSVGLGLETQYFGPGTRLLVL.

By share, this clonotype counts as medium-sized (0.01 to 0.1%). The CDR3 loop is CSAETPRGRSETQYF. DNA for the CDR3: TGCAGTGCGGAGACCCCCAGGGGGCGGTCAGAGACCCAGTACTTC. The chain links TRBV20-1 to TRBJ2-5, with 8 bases fitting TRBD1. Germline CDR1 DFQATT, CDR2 SNEGSKA (reference sequence). Unmatched junction bases numbered 13, after V lost 6 bases and J lost 4 bases. CDR3 size: 15 residues.

This clonotype is categorized as medium-sized. V usage is TRBV25-1 and J usage is TRBJ2-4; no firm D call. This CDR3 is built from 12 residues. Per the germline V gene, CDR1 is MGHDK and CDR2 is SYGVNS. The V gene lost 6 bases and the J gene lost 0 bases, with 3 bases spanning the gap. CDR3 DNA sequence: TGTGCCAGCAGCCAAGCCAAAAACATTCAGTACTTC. The encoded protein is CASSQAKNIQYF.

This clonotype is medium-sized within its sample. The J gene is TRBJ2-7, the V gene TRBV6-1; perhaps D is TRBD1 or TRBD2 (6 bases each). Looked up from germline, CDR1 is MNHNS and CDR2 is SASEGT. V lost 10 bases to trimming and J lost 7 bases, with 26 bases between them. CDR3 length equals 15 residues. The DNA of the CDR3 is TGTGCCACCACGGGGGTGGGGGGCCGAATTTGGGAGCAGTACTTC. Residues: CATTGVGGRIWEQYF.

This clonotype is labeled medium-sized (0.01 to 0.1%). The V call is TRBV19, the J call TRBJ2-6, with D perhaps matching TRBD2 (5 bases). Germline V lookup: CDR1 LNHDA, CDR2 SQIVND (reference sequence). The V end lost 7 bases, the J end lost 2 bases, and 9 bases lay between the germline ends. The CDR3 runs 14 residues. CDR3: CASTTGAGANVLTF. The CDR3 region has the DNA TGTGCCAGTACCACCGGGGCTGGGGCCAACGTCCTGACTTTC.

By share of the sample, this clonotype is medium-sized. The chain joins TRBV10-3 to TRBJ2-5; 10 bases match TRBD2. CDR1 and CDR2 (germline): ENHRY, SYGVKD. J lost 5 bases, V lost 3 bases, and 12 bases had no gene match. This CDR3 has 17 amino acids. The CDR3 region is CAISDPSGGKVRETQYF. As DNA, the CDR3 is TGTGCCATCAGTGACCCTAGCGGGGGAAAGGTGCGGGAGACCCAGTACTTC.

By frequency in the sample, this clonotype is medium-sized. This CDR3 reads CASSLGPGRDSYEQYF. The CDR3 coding sequence is TGCGCCAGCAGCTTGGGACCCGGCCGGGACTCCTACGAGCAGTACTTC. This chain joins TRBV5-1 and TRBJ2-7; perhaps TRBD2 as D (5 bases). Germline CDR1 reads SGHRS; CDR2 reads YFSETQ. This CDR3 region has 16 residues. Trimming removed 0 bases from V and 0 bases from J, with 13 bases in between.

Judged by abundance, this clonotype is large (0.1 to 1%). The V gene is TRBV11-2, the J gene TRBJ2-1; D gene uncertain. Germline values: CDR1 SGHAT, CDR2 FQNNGV. The CDR3 extends over 14 amino acids. Trimming left V 1 base short and J 8 bases short, with 12 bases between. As DNA, the CDR3 is TGTGCCAGCAGCTTAGCTAACGTCGGCGATGAGCAGTTCTTC. Translating gives CASSLANVGDEQFF.

This clonotype was counted a single time. The chain links TRBV5-4 to TRBJ2-7; D may be TRBD2 (6 bases). The CDR3 covers 15 residues. Trimming took off 0 bases at V and 7 bases at J, with 17 bases between the two ends. Germline values: CDR1 SGHNT, CDR2 YYREEE (reference sequence). CDR3 region: CASSLGSGSLGEQYF. CDR3 bases: TGTGCCAGCAGCTTGGGCAGCGGGTCCTTGGGAGAGCAGTACTTC.

This clonotype is deemed medium-sized. This chain connects TRBV27 to TRBJ2-7; D perhaps matches TRBD2 (7 bases). CDR1 and CDR2 (germline): MNHEY, SMNVEV (reference sequence). The ends were cut back, 6 bases at V and 6 bases at J, with 21 bases in the middle. The CDR3 runs 15 residues. The CDR3 here is CASSWGLGGLSEQYF. The CDR3 DNA is TGTGCCAGCAGCTGGGGCTTGGGGGGGCTAAGCGAGCAGTACTTC.

This clonotype is large within its sample. The gene calls are TRBV7-8 and TRBJ2-2, with D possibly TRBD2 on 6 matching bases. The CDR3 has 16 residues. Germline V CDR1 and CDR2: SGHVS, FQNEAQ. V lost 4 bases and J 0 bases, leaving 12 bases between the germline ends. The CDR3 DNA is TGTGCCAGCAGCTCGGAGGGTCAAACGAACACCGGGGAGCTGTTTTTT. Amino acid sequence: CASSSEGQTNTGELFF.

The rearrangement links TRBV5-6 to TRBJ2-7; D call uncertain. CDR1 and CDR2 from the germline V gene are SGHDT and YYEEEE. V was clipped by 4 bases and J by 2 bases, with 13 bases between them. There are 14 residues in the CDR3. In DNA form, the CDR3 reads TGTGCCAGCAGCCCCGGCCCCGCAGCCTACGAGCAGTACTTC. This translates into CASSPGPAAYEQYF.

By frequency in the sample, this clonotype is medium-sized. The rearrangement uses TRBV20-1 and TRBJ1-2; no definite D call. The germline gives CDR1 DFQATT, CDR2 SNEGSKA (reference sequence). The V gene lost 3 bases and the J gene lost 4 bases, with 12 bases spanning the gap. The CDR3 is made up of 13 amino acids. The DNA for the CDR3 is TGCAGTGCTAGGGCTCAGACAAGCTATGGCTACACCTTC. Protein sequence: CSARAQTSYGYTF.

In its sample, this clonotype is large. The rearrangement links TRBV27 to TRBJ2-2; D is unclear. Trimming took off 2 bases at V and 4 bases at J, with 5 bases between the two ends. The CDR3 is 13 amino acids. Germline V gene lookup returns CDR1 MNHEY and CDR2 SMNVEV (reference sequence). The CDR3 DNA follows: TGTGCCAGCAGTTTACGTGTCACCGGGGAGCTGTTTTTT. This encodes CASSLRVTGELFF.